This TCR beta chain was documented in a study of cytomegalovirus exposure and HLA in healthy donors. The wider study: A prior analysis found 117 million unique TCR beta sequences from 150 million to 200 million T cells.

The study's findings and limits: Some V segments, including TRBV6-2 and TRBV6-3, were excluded as indistinguishable. The study recorded 164 TCR beta chains that were cytomegalovirus-associated.

PCR primers comprised 60 Vbeta and 13 Jbeta primers. Here immunoSEQ multiplex PCR was the method, and the copy in TCRdb shows in-frame clones only, minus some. The table records under 200,000 clones, around 77% of them present only once. This clone was detected only a few times. Its antigen remains unknown. Though probably carrying unrecorded immune exposures, donors were nominally healthy at sampling. V lost 0 bases and J lost 2; bases outside the gene matches: 5. Germline CDR1 is SGHTS and CDR2 is YDEGEE. This CDR3 is built from 16 residues. V usage is TRBV5-8 and J usage is TRBJ2-3; 8 bases align to TRBD1. The receptor was derived from a woman between 25 and 40 years old in good health and CMV-seropositive. Sequencing was done on a sample of PBMCs. The CDR3 sequence is CASSLATGAHTDTQYF. The CDR3 nucleotides read TGTGCCAGCAGCTTGGCGACAGGGGCTCACACAGATACGCAGTATTTT.